The 17 T cell receptor beta chains listed next were all sequenced from one sample in a study of blood T cell repertoires in COVID-19. Some clones are missing from TCRdb's copy, which holds only in-frame ones; the method was immunoSEQ multiplex PCR. The table includes around 110,000 clones, more than 80% detected once. The sequencing input was peripheral blood. The receptors originated from a woman aged 55-70 years with acute or convalescent COVID-19.

This clone was observed a single time. This chain links TRBV10-1 with TRBJ2-1; D perhaps matches TRBD2 (5 bases). The V end lost 6 bases, the J end lost 2 bases, and 11 bases lay between the germline ends. Germline V lookup: CDR1 WNHNN, CDR2 SYGVQD (reference sequence). The CDR3 length is 14 residues. CDR3 DNA: TGCGCCAGCAGCCCCCTAGCTGCCTACAATGAGCAGTTCTTC. Translation gives CASSPLAAYNEQFF.

The rearrangement uses TRBV7-9 and TRBJ1-3; D possibly corresponds to TRBD1 (5 bases). The length of the CDR3 is 15 residues. From germline, CDR1 is SEHNR and CDR2 FQNEAQ (reference sequence). The V end was cut by 7 bases, the J end by 6 bases, with 19 bases between. The CDR3 spells CASTPWGDGENTIYF. The CDR3 nucleotides read TGTGCCAGCACTCCCTGGGGGGACGGTGAAAACACCATATATTTT.

The chain employs TRBV29-1 and TRBJ1-6; TRBD1 matches at 10 bases. The CDR3 is 14 amino acids. From germline, CDR1 is SQVTM and CDR2 ANQGSEA. Germline trimming cut 5 bases from V and 8 bases from J; bases unmatched to any gene: 6. The CDR3: CSVRTGGEHSPLHF. The CDR3 DNA sequence: TGCAGCGTTCGGACAGGGGGAGAGCATTCACCCCTCCACTTT.

The V and J genes are TRBV4-2 and TRBJ2-1, with 8 bases lining up with TRBD1. Germline trimming cut 2 bases from V and 0 bases from J; bases unmatched to any gene: 3. The CDR3 extends over 16 amino acids. Germline V gene data show CDR1 as LGHNA and CDR2 as YNFKEQ. The CDR3 sequence is CASSQPGTGSYNEQFF. The CDR3 bases are TGTGCCAGCAGCCAACCCGGGACAGGCTCCTACAATGAGCAGTTCTTC.

V gene TRBV6-5 combines with J gene TRBJ2-7; TRBD2 aligns across 9 bases. Germline CDR1 MNHEY, CDR2 SVGAGI. Losses at the gene ends were 7 bases for V and 0 bases for J; bases not matched to a gene: 4. The CDR3 loop spans 14 amino acids. The CDR3 is CASKFSGSSYEQYF. CDR3 DNA sequence: TGTGCCAGCAAGTTTAGCGGGAGCTCCTACGAGCAGTACTTC.

The CDR3: CATRTSGQETQYF. For the CDR3, the DNA is TGTGCCACCCGGACTAGCGGCCAAGAGACCCAGTACTTC. The chain links TRBV19 to TRBJ2-5; 10 bases are shared with TRBD2. This CDR3 comprises 13 residues. V gave up 10 bases and J gave up 1 base; unmatched junction bases: 3. Germline V lookup: CDR1 LNHDA, CDR2 SQIVND (reference sequence).

V and J are TRBV20-1 and TRBJ2-7; 9 bases are a match to TRBD2. V gave up 3 bases and J gave up 5 bases; unmatched junction bases: 5. Germline values: CDR1 DFQATT, CDR2 SNEGSKA (reference sequence). There are 13 residues in the CDR3. In nucleotides, the CDR3 is TGCAGTGCTAGTGAGCGGGGGGACCACGAGCAGTACTTC. This encodes CSASERGDHEQYF.

This clone was observed a single time. The chain uses TRBV6-6 and TRBJ1-4; 8 positions agree with TRBD1. The V segment lost 5 bases and the J segment 12 bases; nucleotides outside the gene matches: 5. Looked up from germline, CDR1 is MNHNY and CDR2 is SVGAGI (reference sequence). The CDR3 totals 12 residues. CDR3: CASSRDRGELFF. CDR3 sequence (DNA): TGTGCCAGCAGTCGCGACAGGGGTGAACTGTTTTTT.

The J gene is TRBJ2-7, the V gene TRBV29-1; tentatively, D is TRBD2 (5 bases). V gave up 6 bases and J gave up 0 bases, with 12 bases separating them. Germline V gene data show CDR1 as SQVTM and CDR2 as ANQGSEA. The CDR3 has 13 residues. CDR3 coding DNA: TGCAGCGTAGAGGTAGGGAGCTCCTACGAGCAGTACTTC. Translation: CSVEVGSSYEQYF.

The CDR3 nucleotides are TGTGCCATCAGTGAGGCGGGTGGAGAGACCCAGTACTTC. Translated: CAISEAGGETQYF. This chain connects TRBV10-3 to TRBJ2-5, with TRBD2 as a possible D gene (5 bases). Germline CDR1 and CDR2: ENHRY and SYGVKD. V lost 2 bases, J lost 4 bases, and 8 bases lay in between. CDR3 length: 13 residues.

The CDR3 is CASSILQGGYNEQFF. CDR3 nucleotide sequence: TGTGCCAGTAGTATTTTACAGGGAGGGTACAATGAGCAGTTCTTC. J is TRBJ2-1 and V is TRBV19; TRBD2 is a possible D gene (7 bases). V was clipped by 3 bases and J by 4 bases, with 13 bases between them. The CDR3 spans 15 residues. The germline V gene has CDR1 LNHDA and CDR2 SQIVND (reference sequence).

The CDR3 nucleotides read TGTGCCAGCAGTGACAGGGCCTATACTGGGGCCAACGTCCTGACTTTC. This sequence encodes CASSDRAYTGANVLTF. The chain recombines TRBV2 with TRBJ2-6; tentative D call: TRBD1 (5 bases). CDR3 length: 16 residues. Germline-derived CDR1 and CDR2 are SNHLY and FYNNEI. V shed 3 bases and J shed 2 bases, with 11 bases lying between them.

This chain joins TRBV27 and TRBJ2-7, with TRBD2 as a possible D gene (6 bases). This CDR3 is 13 amino acids long. Germline V CDR1 and CDR2: MNHEY, SMNVEV (reference sequence). Trimming took off 3 bases at V and 7 bases at J, with 13 bases between the two ends. CDR3 nucleotide sequence: TGTGCCAGCAGTTTCTTGGGGGGTAGTGAGCAGTACTTC. This gives the protein CASSFLGGSEQYF.

This chain links TRBV2 with TRBJ1-4; D unclear. Germline loops: CDR1 SNHLY, CDR2 FYNNEI. The CDR3 loop spans 13 amino acids. V was pared by 7 bases and J by 0 bases, with 6 bases between. CDR3 coding DNA: TGTGCCAGCACTCCAGCAACTAATGAAAAACTGTTTTTT. Protein sequence: CASTPATNEKLFF.

The chain's CDR3 is CASSLAGGPSYEQYF. Written as DNA, the CDR3 is TGTGCCAGCAGCTTGGCGGGAGGGCCGTCCTACGAGCAGTACTTC. The chain is built from TRBV11-2 and TRBJ2-7; 9 bases are a match to TRBD2. Germline V CDR1 and CDR2: SGHAT, FQNNGV. This CDR3 comprises 15 residues. V lost 3 bases, J lost 1 base, and 4 bases stayed unmatched. The complete variable domain, with remaining parts taken from reference TRBV11-2 and TRBJ2-7, reads EAGVAQSPRYKIIEKRQSVAFWCNPISGHATLYWYQQILGQGPKLLIQFQNNGVVDDSQLPKDRFSAERLKGVDSTLKIQPAKLEDSAVYLCASSLAGGPSYEQYFGPGTRLTVT.

The chain employs TRBV5-4 and TRBJ2-7; 10 bases line up with TRBD1. V lost 4 bases, J lost 3 bases, and 4 bases stayed unmatched. The germline CDR1 and CDR2 sequences are SGHNT and YYREEE (reference sequence). The CDR3 contains 14 residues. This CDR3 reads CASSVGQGFYEQYF. The CDR3 DNA reads TGTGCCAGCAGCGTGGGACAGGGGTTCTACGAGCAGTACTTC.

This clone was detected once. The rearrangement joins TRBV18 to TRBJ2-7; possibly TRBD2 for D (5 bases). CDR1 is KGHSH and CDR2 is LQKENI in the germline V gene. CDR3 length equals 15 residues. V lost 2 bases to trimming and J lost 2 bases, with 13 bases between them. CDR3: CASSPFGLLTYEQYF. DNA of the CDR3: TGTGCCAGCTCACCATTTGGACTGTTGACCTACGAGCAGTACTTC. The full variable domain, completed using reference TRBV18 and TRBJ2-7, is NAGVMQNPRHLVRRRGQEARLRCSPMKGHSHVYWYRQLPEEGLKFMVYLQKENIIDESGMPKERFSAEFPKEGPSILRIQQVVRGDSAAYFCASSPFGLLTYEQYFGPGTRLTVT.